The clone carrying this T cell receptor (beta chain) was counted a single time. The sample comes from a study of CD8 T cells in Susac syndrome. cDNA came from about 0.5 to 1 ug RNA primed by random hexamers. TCRdb used MiXCR to reprocess the immunoSEQ multiplex PCR reads, holding one entry per CDR3 protein. The sample has some 300,000 distinct CDR3 sequences, roughly 85% seen once. In blood CD8+ and CD4+ T cells, TCR beta underwent sequencing. Negative isolation was applied to CD8+ and CD4+ T cells, and FACS enrichment was applied to TEMRA cells. The germline V gene encodes CDR1 MNHEY and CDR2 SMNVEV (reference sequence). The CDR3 totals 13 residues. V dropped 3 bases and J dropped 5 bases, with 8 bases sitting between them.

The V and J genes are TRBV27 and TRBJ1-5; tentatively, D is TRBD1 (6 bases). This TCR was sampled from a human donor with multiple sclerosis. Sample: CD8+ T cells from PBMCs. DNA for the CDR3: TGTGCCAGCAGTTTCGGGGGCTATCAGCCCCAGCATTTT. Its translation: CASSFGGYQPQHF.